Listed here are 2 T cell receptor beta chains from one sample, sequenced in a study of tumor-infiltrating lymphocytes in primary liver carcinoma. With a constant-region primer, TCR beta cDNA was made from 450 to 650 ng of total RNA. Three-round nested multiplex PCR performed with slightly modified ARM-PCR produced the TCR beta libraries. The first two PCR rounds, around 10 cycles each, used TRBV1-TRBV30 forward primers and a C-beta reverse primer. TCRdb reprocessed the multiplex PCR reads with MiXCR, giving one entry per CDR3 protein. Counted here are hundreds of thousands of distinct CDR3 sequences, about 62% occurring once; the ten biggest clones make up roughly 8.6%. RNA isolated from unsorted whole blood supplied the blood RNA, with germline DNA also extracted. What was sequenced was peripheral blood. Receptors were obtained from a middle-aged man with primary liver carcinoma and hepatitis B virus infection.

For this clonotype: This may be a read error: a much more frequent sequence differs by one nucleotide. This chain joins TRBV6-6 and TRBJ2-7; 12 positions match TRBD1. CDR1 is MNHNY and CDR2 is SVGAGI in the germline V gene (reference sequence). There are 14 residues in the CDR3. The junction had 2 bases not matched to a gene; V was cut back by 6 bases and J by 2 bases. CDR3 nucleotides: TGTGCCAGCAGGGGACAGGGGGCACCCTACGAGCAGTACTTC. It translates to CASRGQGAPYEQYF.

Remarks on this clonotype: At one boundary the junction diverges from the germline segment, which might be a read error. The J gene is TRBJ2-1, the V gene TRBV11-2, with TRBD2 matching 7 bases. Germline assignment: CDR1 SGHAT and CDR2 FQNNGV. The CDR3 is 12 amino acids. CDR3 DNA: TGTACCAGCAGCCCGAGCGGGATTGAGCAGTTCTTC. Protein sequence: CTSSPSGIEQFF.